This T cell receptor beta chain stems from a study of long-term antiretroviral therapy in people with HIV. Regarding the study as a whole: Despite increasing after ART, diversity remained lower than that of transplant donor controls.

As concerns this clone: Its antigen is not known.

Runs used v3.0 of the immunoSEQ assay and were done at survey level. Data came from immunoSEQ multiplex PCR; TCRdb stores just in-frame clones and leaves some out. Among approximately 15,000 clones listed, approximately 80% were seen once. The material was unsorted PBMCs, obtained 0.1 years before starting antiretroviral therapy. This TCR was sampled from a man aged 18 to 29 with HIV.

In DNA form, the CDR3 reads TGTGCCAGTAGTATATACGGGCAGGTGAATCAGCCCCAGCATTTT. Protein product: CASSIYGQVNQPQHF. V and J are TRBV19 and TRBJ1-5, with no clear D. This CDR3 has 15 amino acids. The germline CDR1 and CDR2 sequences are LNHDA and SQIVND (reference sequence). Deletions cut 2 bases from V and 4 bases from J, with 12 bases between.